Below, 11 T cell receptor beta chains from the same sample are listed, as sequenced in a study of T cells in Graves' hyperthyroidism and ophthalmopathy (dated by TCRdb to between 2019 and 2020). Library preparation was by multiplex PCR. The data were produced on an Illumina HiSeq 2000. Amplification of TCR beta CDR3 regions was carried out from RNA transcripts. The first round of RT-PCR for the TCR CDR3 was performed with the HTBI primer set and the Qiagen OneStep RT-PCR kit. In TCRdb, the public reads were trimmed at Q25 with fastp and aligned with MiXCR, with productive beta chains retained. Identical CDR3 proteins give one entry, which carries the most common genes and DNA. The sample has 300,000 to 400,000 distinct CDR3 sequences on record, about 18% of them singletons. The ten largest account for around two fifths of the sample. What was sequenced was blood. The source is a young man with Graves' ophthalmopathy.

This clonotype was seen a few times. The chain employs TRBV11-2 and TRBJ2-6, with D unresolved. Per germline, CDR1 SGHAT and CDR2 FQNNGV. Trimming stripped 7 bases from V and 4 bases from J, with 23 bases between. The CDR3 spans 18 residues. The CDR3 loop is CASTTRARKYSGANVLTF. Here the CDR3 DNA reads TGTGCCAGCACCACCCGGGCTAGGAAGTATTCCGGGGCCAACGTCCTGACTTTC.

This clonotype was seen repeatedly, ten times or more. The V gene is TRBV5-6, the J gene TRBJ1-5, with D uncertain. This CDR3 is built from 14 residues. Germline-derived CDR1 and CDR2 are SGHDT and YYEEEE. Trimming removed 1 base at V and 3 bases at J, with 8 bases between. CDR3 sequence: CASSLPGFNQPQHF. Written as DNA, the CDR3 is TGTGCCAGCAGCTTGCCGGGCTTCAATCAGCCCCAGCATTTT. Using reference TRBV5-6 and TRBJ1-5 for the parts outside the CDR3, the full variable domain is DAGVTQSPTHLIKTRGQQVTLRCSPKSGHDTVSWYQQALGQGPQFIFQYYEEEERQRGNFPDRFSGHQFPNYSSELNVNALLLGDSALYLCASSLPGFNQPQHFGDGTRLSIL.

This clonotype came up many times. The rearrangement uses TRBV20-1 and TRBJ1-1; perhaps TRBD1 as D (5 bases). The V gene's germline CDR1 is DFQATT and CDR2 SNEGSKA (reference sequence). The CDR3 sequence is 14 residues long. Trimming stripped 7 bases from V and 1 base from J, with 16 bases between. The CDR3 sequence is CSVMSWGGNTEAFF. CDR3 coding DNA: TGCAGTGTAATGTCTTGGGGGGGGAACACTGAAGCTTTCTTT.

This clonotype was counted a few times. This chain joins TRBV6-1 and TRBJ2-7, with TRBD1 matching 7 bases. The CDR3 runs 14 residues. The V gene end was trimmed by 5 bases and the J gene end by 4 bases; junction bases not matched to a gene: 8. From germline, CDR1 is MNHNS and CDR2 SASEGT. CDR3 residues: CASSRQGGPYEQYF. The CDR3 coding sequence is TGTGCCAGCAGTAGACAGGGCGGCCCATACGAGCAGTACTTC.

This clonotype was detected ten times or more. The gene calls are TRBV12-3 or TRBV12-4 and TRBJ1-2; tentatively, D is TRBD1 (5 bases). The CDR3 contains 11 residues. With 4 bases removed from V and 6 bases from J, the gap between germline ends came to 6 bases. This CDR3 is CASSWGDGYTF. DNA for the CDR3: TGTGCCAGCAGTTGGGGCGATGGCTACACCTTC.

This clonotype was recorded at least ten times. J is TRBJ2-3 and V is TRBV6-1; D call uncertain. Deletions cut 6 bases from V and 2 bases from J, with 9 bases between. The V gene's germline CDR1 is MNHNS and CDR2 SASEGT. The CDR3 has 13 amino acids. In DNA, the CDR3 is TGTGCCAGCAGCTCAGACACCACAGATACGCAGTATTTT. Translation: CASSSDTTDTQYF.

V gene TRBV28 combines with J gene TRBJ1-2; D gene ambiguous. V lost 7 bases and J 6 bases, leaving 12 bases between the germline ends. From germline, CDR1 is MDHEN and CDR2 SYDVKM. This CDR3 is built from 12 residues. The CDR3 DNA follows: TGTGCCAGCAAGCGAGGGTGGGATGGCTACACCTTC. The encoded protein is CASKRGWDGYTF.

This clonotype has a count of ten or more. The V and J genes are TRBV6-1 and TRBJ1-5; 7 bases are a match to TRBD1. CDR3 length equals 15 residues. V shed 2 bases and J 7 bases; nucleotides not matched to a gene: 8. The germline gives CDR1 MNHNS, CDR2 SASEGT. The CDR3 DNA follows: TGTGCCAGCAGTGAATGGAAAGGGGGCGGACAGCCCCAGCATTTT. It yields the protein CASSEWKGGGQPQHF.

The CDR3 loop reads CASRSRGGGVISEQFF. CDR3 bases: TGTGCCAGCCGCTCCCGGGGCGGCGGGGTAATAAGTGAGCAGTTCTTC. The chain employs TRBV6-2 or TRBV6-3 and TRBJ2-1; TRBD2 might be the D (6 bases). The CDR3 runs to 16 residues. Germline lookup yields CDR1 MNHEY and CDR2 SVGEGT. The ends were cut back, 8 bases at V and 9 bases at J, with 26 bases in the middle.

On this clonotype itself: The junction departs from the called germline gene at one end, perhaps through a read error. The chain combines TRBV10-1 with TRBJ2-2, with D possibly being TRBD1 or TRBD2 (5 bases each). From germline, CDR1 is WNHNN and CDR2 SYGVQD (reference sequence). The CDR3 covers 13 residues. The CDR3: CASGQGDTGKLFF. CDR3 nucleotide sequence: TGCGCCAGCGGCCAGGGTGACACCGGGAAGCTGTTTTTT.

This clonotype was seen more than once but under ten times. This chain connects TRBV24-1 to TRBJ2-1; 9 positions agree with TRBD2. CDR1 is KGHDR and CDR2 is SFDVKD in the germline V gene. The CDR3 sequence is 14 residues long. Trimming cost V 10 bases and J 0 bases; bases outside gene matches: 3. The CDR3 DNA reads as TGTGCCACAAGAGCGGGGGGCTCCTACAATGAGCAGTTCTTC. Protein product: CATRAGGSYNEQFF.